This TCR beta chain appears in the sequencing data of a study of T cell changes during pregnancy in multiple sclerosis. This table comes from immunoSEQ multiplex PCR, and its TCRdb copy is limited to in-frame clones, with some not included. The sample has about 38,000 clones, about 92% seen once. This TCR derives from a female donor with multiple sclerosis, enrolled in a pregnancy study. This specimen was CD8+ T cells from peripheral blood mononuclear cells, taken in the third trimester of pregnancy.

The CDR3 DNA is TGTGCCAGCCAGACTCGAGACAGCTTCACCGGGGAGCTGTTTTTT. Translating it yields CASQTRDSFTGELFF. The rearrangement uses TRBV27 and TRBJ2-2, with D possibly being TRBD1 (5 bases). The V and J ends lost 8 bases and 4 bases respectively, with 17 bases between them. Per germline, CDR1 MNHEY and CDR2 SMNVEV (reference sequence). This CDR3 is built from 15 residues.